The sequence of this T cell receptor beta chain was determined in a study of neoadjuvant anti-PD-1 for oral cavity cancer. Produced via immunoSEQ multiplex PCR; TCRdb's table is partial and in-frame only. The profile covers tens of thousands of clones, with 70% to 90% appearing a single time and about 3.7% taken by the ten largest. The time point here: after neoadjuvant nivolumab, at surgical resection. Germline CDR1 is ENHRY and CDR2 is SYGVKD. With 3 bases clipped from V and 3 bases from J, the junction kept 10 bases outside the gene matches. The CDR3 is 16 amino acids. The V gene is TRBV10-3, the J gene TRBJ1-1, with 7 positions matching TRBD1. This receptor was obtained from a person aged 35-80 years with oral cavity squamous cell carcinoma. The sample in question was PBMCs, obtained after nivolumab (anti-PD-1) treatment. Written as DNA, the CDR3 is TGTGCCATCAGTGACGGTTTTACAGGGGCCGACACTGAAGCTTTCTTT. Amino acid sequence: CAISDGFTGADTEAFF.